Below are 15 T cell receptor beta chains sequenced from a single sample in a study of CD8 T cells in Susac syndrome. After extraction with the RNeasy kit, roughly 0.5 to 1 ug of the RNA was reverse transcribed using random hexamers. TCRdb reprocessed the immunoSEQ multiplex PCR reads with MiXCR, giving one entry per CDR3 protein. The data show some 52,000 distinct CDR3 sequences, 93% seen once. The source material was CD8+ T cells from PBMCs. These receptor sequences come from a human donor with multiple sclerosis.

The chain carries TRBV14 and TRBJ2-7, with 7 bases that match TRBD2. The CDR3 is 15 residues long. Germline V lookup: CDR1 SGHDN, CDR2 FVKESK. The V and J ends lost 1 base and 2 bases, in that order; junction bases with no gene match: 5. DNA of the CDR3: TGTGCCAGCAGCCAAGGCCCGGGGGGAGCCTACGAGCAGTACTTC. This gives the protein CASSQGPGGAYEQYF.

The chain carries TRBV4-1 and TRBJ1-3; 7 nucleotides match TRBD1. The trim removed 4 bases at V and 14 bases at J, leaving 11 bases unmatched. Germline lookup yields CDR1 MGHRA and CDR2 YSYEKL. The length of the CDR3 is 13 residues. The CDR3 here is CASSPSVTGVLYF. CDR3 in DNA: TGCGCCAGCAGCCCCTCTGTAACAGGGGTACTATATTTT.

V is TRBV2 and J is TRBJ1-4, with D unclear. CDR1 and CDR2 (germline): SNHLY, FYNNEI. This CDR3 is 18 amino acids long. V lost 6 bases, J lost 3 bases, and 23 bases lay in between. In DNA, the CDR3 is TGTGCCAGCAGGGAACCTCTACCCGACGCCGAACCTAATGAAAAACTGTTTTTT. Residues: CASREPLPDAEPNEKLFF.

CDR3 in amino acids: CASSNGQFSGNTIYF. CDR3 coding DNA: TGCGCCAGCAGCAATGGTCAGTTCTCTGGAAACACCATATATTTT. V and J are TRBV5-1 and TRBJ1-3; D gene uncertain. The germline V gene encodes CDR1 SGHRS and CDR2 YFSETQ. Trimming removed 4 bases from V and 0 bases from J, with 11 bases in between. This CDR3 is 15 amino acids long. Filled out from reference TRBV5-1 and TRBJ1-3, the complete variable domain reads KAGVTQTPRYLIKTRGQQVTLSCSPISGHRSVSWYQQTPGQGLQFLFEYFSETQRNKGNFPGRFSGRQFSNSRSEMNVSTLELGDSALYLCASSNGQFSGNTIYFGEGSWLTVV.

The rearrangement links TRBV19 to TRBJ2-6; D unresolved. V lost 3 bases, J lost 0 bases, and 9 bases lay in between. Per the germline V gene, CDR1 is LNHDA and CDR2 is SQIVND (reference sequence). The CDR3 is 16 residues long. The DNA for the CDR3 is TGTGCCAGTAGTATTGGGCGTTCCTCTGGGGCCAACGTCCTGACTTTC. Residues: CASSIGRSSGANVLTF.

The CDR3 sequence: CASSLGQTFGGYTF. In nucleotides, the CDR3 is TGTGCCAGCAGTTTGGGGCAGACTTTCGGGGGCTACACCTTC. The chain carries TRBV28 and TRBJ1-2; D may be TRBD1 (5 bases). Deletions cut 3 bases from V and 8 bases from J, with 16 bases between. The germline CDR1 and CDR2 sequences are MDHEN and SYDVKM. This CDR3 contains 14 residues.

The genes are TRBV12-5 and TRBJ1-2; TRBD1 agrees at 10 bases. The CDR3 sequence is 13 residues long. Per germline, CDR1 LGHNT and CDR2 FRNRAP. Losses at the gene ends were 5 bases for V and 7 bases for J; bases not matched to a gene: 4. DNA of the CDR3: TGTGCTAGTGGTGGGACAGGGGTACGTGGCTACACCTTC. Translating it yields CASGGTGVRGYTF.

This chain connects TRBV7-2 to TRBJ2-3, with 14 bases aligning to TRBD2. CDR1 and CDR2 from the germline V gene are SGHTA and FQGNSA. The CDR3 is made up of 15 amino acids. Losses at the gene ends were 5 bases for V and 5 bases for J; bases not matched to a gene: 3. The CDR3 DNA is TGTGCCAGCAGCAGACTAGCGGGGGGGCAAGATACGCAGTATTTT. Its translation is CASSRLAGGQDTQYF.

The gene calls are TRBV7-9 and TRBJ2-5, with no clear D. Germline CDR1 is SEHNR and CDR2 is FQNEAQ (reference sequence). The CDR3 contains 12 residues. Trimming pared 5 bases from V and 9 bases from J, leaving 13 bases between. In DNA, the CDR3 is TGTGCCAGCAGCCTAATGGCGTGGGCCCAGTACTTC. Its protein is CASSLMAWAQYF.

The chain is built from TRBV27 and TRBJ2-5; D not resolved. This CDR3 has 14 amino acids. V was pared by 2 bases and J by 0 bases, with 7 bases between. The germline CDR1 and CDR2 sequences are MNHEY and SMNVEV (reference sequence). The CDR3 DNA sequence: TGTGCCAGCAGTTTAGTCCATCACCAAGAGACCCAGTACTTC. This translates into CASSLVHHQETQYF.

The CDR3 DNA follows: TGTGCCAGCAATATCAAAGCGGTGCTGCGTGATGAGCAGTTCTTC. It is translated as CASNIKAVLRDEQFF. This chain connects TRBV2 to TRBJ2-1; tentatively, D is TRBD2 (5 bases). The CDR3 is 15 residues long. The germline V gene has CDR1 SNHLY and CDR2 FYNNEI. V lost 7 bases, J lost 8 bases, and 21 bases lay in between.

The V gene is TRBV27, the J gene TRBJ2-5; D is unresolved. Germline lookup yields CDR1 MNHEY and CDR2 SMNVEV (reference sequence). The CDR3 runs 17 residues. Trimming stripped 3 bases from V and 1 base from J, with 18 bases between. As DNA, the CDR3 is TGTGCCAGCAGTTTTTTCCGGAGTGAGTCGGGCCAAGAGACCCAGTACTTC. Its translation is CASSFFRSESGQETQYF.

The rearrangement links TRBV4-1 to TRBJ2-2; D is undetermined. Germline V gives CDR1 MGHRA, CDR2 YSYEKL. The ends were cut back, 3 bases at V and 4 bases at J, with 15 bases in the middle. The CDR3 contains 16 residues. For the CDR3, the DNA is TGCGCCAGCAGCCAGTGGCCTAAACCCCCCACCGGGGAGCTGTTTTTT. It codes for CASSQWPKPPTGELFF.

The chain is built from TRBV4-1 and TRBJ1-1; D remains unclear. There are 16 residues in the CDR3. Germline CDR1 and CDR2: MGHRA and YSYEKL. V was trimmed by 0 bases and J by 0 bases, leaving 11 bases between them. CDR3 coding DNA: TGCGCCAGCAGCCAAGACTGGCAGACCATGAACACTGAAGCTTTCTTT. Translated, it gives CASSQDWQTMNTEAFF.

V and J are TRBV12-5 and TRBJ2-5; a possible D gene is TRBD2 (5 bases). The V gene lost 5 bases and the J gene lost 2 bases, with 15 bases spanning the gap. Germline CDR1 reads LGHNT; CDR2 reads FRNRAP. The CDR3 runs to 15 residues. The CDR3 sequence: CASGRWRVPQETQYF. For the CDR3, the DNA is TGTGCTAGTGGTCGCTGGCGGGTCCCTCAAGAGACCCAGTACTTC.